This T cell receptor beta chain appears in the sequencing data of a study of blood T cell repertoires in COVID-19. Whole-study context: COVID-19 samples collected from the United States, Italy and Spain covered acute and convalescent phases.

In the source study's methods: Estimation of nucleated cell counts was performed using reference gene primer amplification. Measured with immunoSEQ multiplex PCR; TCRdb has only the in-frame clones, and not every one. The DNA was the basis for D and trimming; V, J and clone size are from that table. The sample consists of roughly 290,000 clones, roughly 80% of them appearing once. CDR1 and CDR2 from the germline V gene are SEHNR and FQNEAQ (reference sequence). CDR3 size: 15 residues. V dropped 5 bases and J dropped 4; count of bases not matched to a gene: 6. This clonotype was obtained from a woman aged 45 to 65 with active or convalescent COVID-19. This rearrangement joins TRBV7-9 to TRBJ2-3, with 10 bases identical to TRBD2. Input material: peripheral blood. The chain's CDR3 is CASSQLAGGPDTQYF. The DNA of the CDR3 is TGTGCCAGCAGCCAGTTAGCGGGAGGACCAGATACGCAGTATTTT.